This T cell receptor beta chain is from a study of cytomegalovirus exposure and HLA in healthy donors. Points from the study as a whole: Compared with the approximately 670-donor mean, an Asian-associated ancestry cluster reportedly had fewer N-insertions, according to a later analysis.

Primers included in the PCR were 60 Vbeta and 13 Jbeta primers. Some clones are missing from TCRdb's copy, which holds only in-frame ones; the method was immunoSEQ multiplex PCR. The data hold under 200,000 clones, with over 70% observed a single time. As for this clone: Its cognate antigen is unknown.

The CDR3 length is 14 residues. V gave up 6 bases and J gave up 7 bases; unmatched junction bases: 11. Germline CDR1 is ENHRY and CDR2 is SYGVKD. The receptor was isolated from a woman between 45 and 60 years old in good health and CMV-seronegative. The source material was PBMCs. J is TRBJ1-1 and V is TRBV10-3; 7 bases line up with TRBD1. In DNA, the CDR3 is TGTGCCATCAGACATGAGACAGGGAGTGATGAAGCTTTCTTT. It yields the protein CAIRHETGSDEAFF.